The clone carrying this T cell receptor beta chain was recorded many times. Its antigen is still unknown. What was amplified from RNA transcripts were TCR beta CDR3 regions. HTBI primers drove first-round RT-PCR of the TCR CDR3. TCRdb processed the multiplex PCR reads anew with MiXCR; each CDR3 protein has one entry. The sample has over 300,000 distinct CDR3 sequences; about 15% are singletons. These data belong to a study of T cells in Graves' hyperthyroidism and ophthalmopathy. Findings and caveats of the study: Ophthalmopathy prediction by the model preceded onset by a median about 6 months. Researchers report that a 13 V-J model separated ophthalmopathy from stable hyperthyroidism.

When ophthalmopathy did not progress within 18 months, Graves' hyperthyroidism was considered stable. Subjects aged 18 to 65 presented with newly diagnosed hyperthyroidism of less than 2 months' duration. What was sequenced was blood. The TCR was taken from an older woman with Graves' hyperthyroidism.

CDR3 residues: CASTFGRGTVNTEAFF. CDR3 DNA sequence: TGTGCCAGCACCTTCGGGAGGGGTACGGTGAACACTGAAGCTTTCTTT. This chain connects TRBV3-1 to TRBJ1-1; TRBD1 is a possible D gene (5 bases). Per the germline V gene, CDR1 is LGHDT and CDR2 is YNNKEL (reference sequence). The CDR3 is made up of 16 amino acids. Deletions cut 7 bases from V and 0 bases from J, with 18 bases between.